A single T cell receptor (beta chain) is shown here with its context. The record originates from a study of technical replicates of blood from several donors. Data came from immunoSEQ multiplex PCR; TCRdb stores just in-frame clones and leaves some out. The sample carries about 95,000 clones, around 96% recorded once. The CDR3 has 15 amino acids. From germline, CDR1 is SEHNR and CDR2 FQNEAQ (reference sequence). Trimming took 5 bases from V and 2 from J; bases not matched to a gene: 6. The clonotype comes from a human donor in good health. Material for sequencing was T cells isolated from PBMCs. V is TRBV7-9 and J is TRBJ1-5; the match to TRBD1 covers 7 bases. This CDR3 is CASSTLGTGNQPQHF. DNA of the CDR3: TGTGCCAGCAGCACATTGGGGACAGGCAATCAGCCCCAGCATTTT.